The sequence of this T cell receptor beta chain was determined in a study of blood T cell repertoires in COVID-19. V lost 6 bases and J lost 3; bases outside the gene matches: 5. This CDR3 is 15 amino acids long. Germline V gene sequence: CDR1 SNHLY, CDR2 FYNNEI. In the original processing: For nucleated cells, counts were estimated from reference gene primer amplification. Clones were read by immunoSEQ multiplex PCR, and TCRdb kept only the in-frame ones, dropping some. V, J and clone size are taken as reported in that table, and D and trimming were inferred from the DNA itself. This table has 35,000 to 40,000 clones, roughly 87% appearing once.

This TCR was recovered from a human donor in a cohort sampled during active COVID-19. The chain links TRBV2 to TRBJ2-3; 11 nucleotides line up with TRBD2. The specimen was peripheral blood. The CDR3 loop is CASRPGLAATDTQYF. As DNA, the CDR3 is TGTGCCAGCAGACCGGGACTAGCGGCTACAGATACGCAGTATTTT.